This TCR beta chain was captured in a study of T cell responses to AZD1222 COVID-19 vaccine. Here immunoSEQ multiplex PCR was the method, and the copy in TCRdb shows in-frame clones only, minus some. There are more than 80,000 clones in the sample; less than 95% occur only once, and around 7.6% lies in the top ten. Pooled samples include second doses given at about 4 or 12 weeks. The length of the CDR3 is 17 residues. V was cut by 4 bases and J by 3 bases, with 21 bases left in between. Per the germline V gene, CDR1 is LGHDT and CDR2 is YNNKEL (reference sequence). The clonotype originates from an adult who received the AZD1222 COVID-19 vaccine. The chain employs TRBV3-1 (or the pseudogene TRBV3-2) and TRBJ1-2; maybe TRBD1 (5 bases). This material consisted of peripheral blood, taken 28 days after the second AZD1222 dose. The CDR3 sequence: CASSPNLRDGRYYGYTF. The CDR3 nucleotides read TGTGCCAGCAGCCCTAATCTGAGGGACGGACGGTACTATGGCTACACCTTC.